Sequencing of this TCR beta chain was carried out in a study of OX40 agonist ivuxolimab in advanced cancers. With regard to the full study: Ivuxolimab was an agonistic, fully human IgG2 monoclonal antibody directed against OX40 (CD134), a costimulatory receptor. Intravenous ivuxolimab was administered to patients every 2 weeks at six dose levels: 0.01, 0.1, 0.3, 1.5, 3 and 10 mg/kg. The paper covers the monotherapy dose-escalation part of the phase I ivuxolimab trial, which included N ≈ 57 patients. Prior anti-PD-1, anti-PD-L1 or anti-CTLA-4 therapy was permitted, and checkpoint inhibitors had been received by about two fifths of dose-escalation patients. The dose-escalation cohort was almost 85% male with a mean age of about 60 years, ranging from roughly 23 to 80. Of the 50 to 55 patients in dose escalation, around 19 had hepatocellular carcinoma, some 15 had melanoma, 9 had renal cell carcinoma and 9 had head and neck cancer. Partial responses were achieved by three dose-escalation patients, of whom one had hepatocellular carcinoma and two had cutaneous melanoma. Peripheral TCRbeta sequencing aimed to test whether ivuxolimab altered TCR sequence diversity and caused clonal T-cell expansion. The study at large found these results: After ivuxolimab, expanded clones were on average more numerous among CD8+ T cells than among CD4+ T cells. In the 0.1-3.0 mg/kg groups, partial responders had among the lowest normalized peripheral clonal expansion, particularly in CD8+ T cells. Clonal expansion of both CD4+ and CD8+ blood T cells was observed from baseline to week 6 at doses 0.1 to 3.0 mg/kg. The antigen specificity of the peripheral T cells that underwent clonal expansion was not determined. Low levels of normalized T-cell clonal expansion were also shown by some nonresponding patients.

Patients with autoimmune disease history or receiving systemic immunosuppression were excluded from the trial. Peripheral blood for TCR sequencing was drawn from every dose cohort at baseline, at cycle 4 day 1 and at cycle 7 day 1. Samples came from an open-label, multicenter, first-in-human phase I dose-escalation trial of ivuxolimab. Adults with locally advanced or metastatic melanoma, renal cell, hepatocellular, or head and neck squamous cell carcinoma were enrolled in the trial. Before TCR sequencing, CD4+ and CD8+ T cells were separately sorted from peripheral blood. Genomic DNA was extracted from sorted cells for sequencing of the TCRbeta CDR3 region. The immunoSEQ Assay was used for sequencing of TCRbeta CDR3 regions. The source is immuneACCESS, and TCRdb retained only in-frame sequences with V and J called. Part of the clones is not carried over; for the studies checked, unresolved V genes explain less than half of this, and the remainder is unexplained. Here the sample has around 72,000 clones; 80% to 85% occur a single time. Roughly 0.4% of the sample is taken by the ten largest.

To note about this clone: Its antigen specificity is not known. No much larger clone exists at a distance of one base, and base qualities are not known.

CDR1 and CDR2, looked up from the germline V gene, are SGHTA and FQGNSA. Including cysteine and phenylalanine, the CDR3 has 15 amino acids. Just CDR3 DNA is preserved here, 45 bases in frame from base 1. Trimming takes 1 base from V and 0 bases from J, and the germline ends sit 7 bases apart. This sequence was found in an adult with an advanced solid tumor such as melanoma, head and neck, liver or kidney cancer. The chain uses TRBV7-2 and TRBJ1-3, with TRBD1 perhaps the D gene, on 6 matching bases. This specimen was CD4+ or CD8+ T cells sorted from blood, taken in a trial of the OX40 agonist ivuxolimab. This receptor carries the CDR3 CASSLEQGSGNTIYF. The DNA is TGTGCCAGCAGCTTAGAACAGGGCTCTGGAAACACCATATATTTT.